This T cell receptor beta chain originates from a study of blood T cell repertoires in COVID-19. Study-wide background: T cells, B-cell-depleted T cells, or PBMCs supplied cDNA or gDNA.

CDR1 is ENHRY and CDR2 is SYGVKD in the germline V gene. The V and J ends lost 8 bases and 2 bases, in that order; junction bases with no gene match: 18. The CDR3 length is 18 residues. Study processing details: From reference gene primer amplification, estimates of nucleated cell counts were derived. This table comes from immunoSEQ multiplex PCR, and its TCRdb copy is limited to in-frame clones, with some not included. D and trimming come from the DNA, and the V and J calls and clone size come from that table. Among 140,000 or so clones listed, almost 85% were seen once. V and J are TRBV10-3 and TRBJ1-5; 7 nucleotides match TRBD1. The receptor was isolated from a man aged 45 to 65 with acute or convalescent COVID-19. The sequenced material came from peripheral blood. CDR3 sequence (DNA): TGTGCCATCGGGGGACAGACTCCTGGGCTTGGAGGCAATCAGCCCCAGCATTTT. Residues: CAIGGQTPGLGGNQPQHF.